This is a list of T cell receptor beta chains from one sample in a study of control samples from healthy donors and cancer patients. Repertoires were generated with immunoSEQ multiplex PCR, while TCRdb's copy carries only in-frame clones and drops some. The repertoire holds roughly 120,000 clones, with about 88% as singletons. Sequencing was carried out using blood. The receptors were sampled from a man between 45 and 60 years old in good health. The CDR3 runs from the conserved cysteine through the conserved F or W. D genes are given only for firm matches. The size entry is marked missing in some rows and otherwise reads once, few, many or a size class.

len	v_gene	j_gene	d_gene	abundance	CDR3aa	CDR3nt
15	TRBV18	TRBJ1-1	.	few	CASSPARGSNTEAFF	TGTGCCAGCTCACCCGCCAGGGGATCGAACACTGAAGCTTTCTTT
14	TRBV6-6	TRBJ1-6	.	.	CASSYSTRVSPLHF	TGTGCCAGCAGTTACTCAACTAGGGTTTCACCCCTCCACTTT
15	TRBV5-4	TRBJ2-5	.	.	CASSPSLRGQETQYF	TGTGCCAGCAGCCCCTCCCTGCGGGGACAAGAGACCCAGTACTTC
17	TRBV5-1	TRBJ2-4	.	once	CASSLMGSTLAKNIQYF	TGCGCCAGCAGCTTGATGGGGTCTACTCTAGCCAAAAACATTCAGTACTTC
10	TRBV20-1	TRBJ2-3	.	.	CSATTDTQYF	TGCAGTGCCACAACAGATACGCAGTATTTT
15	TRBV7-9	TRBJ2-2	.	.	CASSLGTENTGELFF	TGTGCCAGCAGCTTAGGGACAGAGAACACCGGGGAGCTGTTTTTT
15	TRBV6-5	TRBJ1-2	.	.	CASSQSRTAAYGYTF	TGTGCCAGCAGTCAATCTAGGACGGCGGCCTATGGCTACACCTTC
15	TRBV5-1	TRBJ1-1	.	.	CASSLGGLVDTEAFF	TGCGCCAGCAGCTTGGGGGGCCTTGTTGACACTGAAGCTTTCTTT
16	TRBV18	TRBJ1-2	TRBD1	.	CASSSRDSQVSDGYTF	TGTGCCAGCTCATCCCGGGACAGCCAGGTATCGGATGGCTACACCTTC
15	TRBV6-5	TRBJ1-3	TRBD1	.	CASSYGTGVGNTIYF	TGTGCCAGCAGTTACGGGACAGGGGTTGGGAACACCATATATTTT
11	TRBV5-1	TRBJ2-5	.	.	CASSLSETQYF	TGCGCCAGCAGCTTGTCCGAGACCCAGTACTTC
13	TRBV7-9	TRBJ2-1	.	.	CASSLAPGNEQFF	TGTGCCAGCAGCTTAGCCCCAGGTAATGAGCAGTTCTTC
15	TRBV3-1/TRBV3-2	TRBJ1-2	TRBD1	.	CASRHQPGQGYGYTF	TGTGCCAGCAGGCACCAACCGGGACAGGGTTATGGCTACACCTTC
15	TRBV27	TRBJ2-7	TRBD1	.	CASRKGQGETYEQYF	TGTGCCAGCAGGAAGGGACAGGGGGAAACCTACGAGCAGTACTTC
16	TRBV28	TRBJ1-2	TRBD1	.	CASSSPAQQGDYGYTF	TGTGCCAGCAGTTCGCCCGCTCAACAGGGGGACTATGGCTACACCTTC
14	TRBV2	TRBJ1-2	.	.	CASSEGAGSYGYTF	TGTGCCAGCAGTGAGGGGGCAGGCTCCTATGGCTACACCTTC
14	TRBV7-3	TRBJ2-1	.	.	CASSLGDIDNEQFF	TGTGCCAGCAGCTTAGGGGACATAGACAATGAGCAGTTCTTC
13	TRBV6-5	TRBJ1-2	.	.	CASSYSEVDGYTF	TGTGCCAGCAGTTACTCAGAGGTGGATGGCTACACCTTC
13	TRBV7-9	TRBJ1-2	TRBD1	.	CASSPTGNYGYTF	TGTGCCAGCAGCCCGACAGGGAACTATGGCTACACCTTC
13	TRBV10-3	TRBJ2-7	.	.	CAITSGSSYEQYF	TGTGCCATCACCTCCGGGAGCTCCTACGAGCAGTACTTC
16	TRBV28	TRBJ2-1	TRBD2	.	CASSTRLALSYNEQFF	TGTGCCAGCAGTACCCGACTAGCGCTCTCCTACAATGAGCAGTTCTTC
16	TRBV27	TRBJ2-1	TRBD1	few	CASSLSHRTGNHEQFF	TGTGCCAGCAGTTTGAGTCATCGGACAGGGAACCATGAGCAGTTCTTC
15	TRBV3-1/TRBV3-2	TRBJ2-1	TRBD2	.	CASSQGGGGYNEQFF	TGTGCCAGCAGCCAAGGGGGCGGGGGGTACAATGAGCAGTTCTTC
13	TRBV11-1	TRBJ1-1	.	.	CASSLGTNTEAFF	TGTGCCAGCAGCTTAGGGACGAACACTGAAGCTTTCTTT
14	TRBV24-1	TRBJ2-7	TRBD1	.	CATPGTGGIHEQYF	TGTGCCACCCCCGGGACAGGGGGTATCCACGAGCAGTACTTC
15	TRBV29-1	TRBJ2-7	.	.	CSVEERQRSSYEQYF	TGCAGCGTTGAAGAGCGACAGAGGAGCTCCTACGAGCAGTACTTC
15	TRBV9	TRBJ2-2	.	.	CASSVLDFRAGELFF	TGTGCCAGCAGCGTTCTCGACTTTAGGGCCGGGGAGCTGTTTTTT
13	TRBV2	TRBJ2-7	.	.	CASSVQFSYEQYF	TGTGCCAGCAGTGTTCAGTTCTCCTACGAGCAGTACTTC
11	TRBV2	TRBJ1-1	.	.	CANHLNTEAFF	TGTGCCAACCATTTGAACACTGAAGCTTTCTTT
12	TRBV30	TRBJ1-5	.	.	CAWSVGNQPQHF	TGTGCCTGGAGTGTGGGCAATCAGCCCCAGCATTTT
13	TRBV11-3	TRBJ2-2	.	.	CASSLVSHGELFF	TGTGCCAGCAGCTTAGTATCCCACGGGGAGCTGTTTTTT
12	TRBV6-6	TRBJ2-1	.	.	CASTQGLGEQFF	TGTGCCAGCACCCAGGGCCTAGGTGAGCAGTTCTTC
15	TRBV6-6	TRBJ1-1	TRBD1	.	CASSRGQGANTEAFF	TGTGCCAGCAGCCGGGGCCAGGGGGCTAATACTGAAGCTTTCTTT